The 3 T cell receptor beta chains reported below all come from one sample, sequenced in a study of blood T cell repertoires in COVID-19. Clones were sequenced by immunoSEQ multiplex PCR, and TCRdb holds only the in-frame ones, with some missing. Of approximately 180,000 clones listed, approximately 86% are singletons. The sample consisted of PBMCs or T cells enriched from blood (not recorded which). The receptors here all came from a woman aged 55-70 years with acute COVID-19.

J is TRBJ1-4 and V is TRBV7-6; TRBD1 might be the D (5 bases). This CDR3 has 18 residues. Germline-derived CDR1 and CDR2 are SGHVS and FNYEAQ. V was clipped by 0 bases and J by 13 bases, with 27 bases between them. CDR3 nucleotide sequence: TGTGCCAGCAGCTTAGCATCGGGAAGCGGACACGTGGGGAGGGGACTGTTTTTT. This sequence encodes CASSLASGSGHVGRGLFF.

The chain combines TRBV5-5 with TRBJ2-7; maybe TRBD2 (6 bases). The CDR3 extends over 14 amino acids. CDR1 is SGHKS and CDR2 is YYEKEE in the germline V gene (reference sequence). V was clipped by 2 bases and J by 0 bases, with 9 bases between them. CDR3 loop: CASSLSAGSYEQYF. The DNA for the CDR3 is TGTGCCAGCAGCTTATCAGCGGGCTCCTACGAGCAGTACTTC.

V is TRBV18 and J is TRBJ2-7, with 10 bases matching TRBD1. CDR1 KGHSH and CDR2 LQKENI come from the germline V gene. Losses at the gene ends were 3 bases for V and 5 bases for J; bases not matched to a gene: 1. This CDR3 spans 13 amino acids. The DNA for the CDR3 is TGTGCCAGCTCACCGGGACAGGGGAACGAGCAGTACTTC. Protein: CASSPGQGNEQYF.